Below, 16 T cell receptor beta chains from the same sample are listed, as sequenced in a study of Graves' ophthalmopathy and Graves' hyperthyroidism. Using RNA transcripts, the TCR beta CDR3 regions were amplified. Scientists carried out first-round RT-PCR using HTBI primers and then a second-round multiplex PCR. TCRdb independently ran MiXCR on the multiplex PCR reads; one entry per CDR3 protein. The sample lists about 480,000 distinct CDR3 sequences; 13% to 15% were seen once. The sequencing sample was made of blood. The receptors shown here come from a woman between 25 and 40 years old with Graves' ophthalmopathy.

V usage is TRBV20-1 and J usage is TRBJ2-5; 15 bases map to TRBD2. Trimming removed 1 base from V and 1 base from J; junction bases left unmatched: 10. The CDR3 extends over 19 amino acids. Germline assignment: CDR1 DFQATT and CDR2 SNEGSKA (reference sequence). CDR3 DNA: TGCAGTGCTAGAGCCCATCCGGGACTAGCGGGAGGCCTCCAAGAGACCCAGTACTTC. This sequence encodes CSARAHPGLAGGLQETQYF.

In the case of this clonotype: A much larger clone differs by one base, so this may be a read error. This chain connects TRBV4-1 to TRBJ1-1; D remains unclear. Germline V gene lookup returns CDR1 MGHRA and CDR2 YSYEKL. The length of the CDR3 is 15 residues. The V end was cut by 2 bases, the J end by 5 bases, with 15 bases between. For the CDR3, the DNA is TGCGCCAGCAGCCAATCTCGGGGATCTATGACTGAAGCTTTCTTT. Translating gives CASSQSRGSMTEAFF.

This clonotype was recorded many times. The chain combines TRBV6-1 with TRBJ2-5, with a weak D call TRBD1 (8 bases). The V gene lost 5 bases and the J gene lost 6 bases, with 19 bases spanning the gap. This CDR3 spans 15 amino acids. The germline V gene encodes CDR1 MNHNS and CDR2 SASEGT. CDR3 DNA: TGTGCCAGCAGTCGGCCAGGGGGCGGGAGTAAGACCCAGTACTTC. As protein: CASSRPGGGSKTQYF.

This clonotype was recorded many times. The chain recombines TRBV20-1 with TRBJ2-7; the D gene is possibly TRBD2 (5 bases). The V and J ends lost 1 base and 2 bases respectively, with 12 bases between them. The germline V gene encodes CDR1 DFQATT and CDR2 SNEGSKA (reference sequence). This CDR3 is built from 14 residues. The CDR3: CSARVRGLTYEQYF. In nucleotides, the CDR3 is TGCAGTGCTAGAGTCCGCGGACTTACCTACGAGCAGTACTTC.

This clonotype was found many times. V usage is TRBV12-3 or TRBV12-4 and J usage is TRBJ2-2, with D perhaps matching TRBD2 (5 bases). The CDR3 spans 14 residues. V was cut by 1 base and J by 8 bases, with 11 bases left in between. CDR3 protein: CASSLGSGQGELFF. The CDR3 DNA follows: TGTGCCAGCAGTTTAGGAAGCGGTCAAGGGGAGCTGTTTTTT.

This clonotype was observed many times. This rearrangement joins TRBV4-1 to TRBJ1-2; TRBD1 might be the D (6 bases). Germline-derived CDR1 and CDR2 are MGHRA and YSYEKL. The V and J ends lost 5 bases and 5 bases respectively, with 15 bases between them. This CDR3 has 14 amino acids. The CDR3 DNA reads as TGCGCCAGCAGCGAGGCACAGGGAGATTATGGCTACACCTTC. It encodes CASSEAQGDYGYTF.

This clonotype was counted at least ten times. The chain carries TRBV30 and TRBJ1-1; the D is unclear. V lost 8 bases, J lost 4 bases, and 17 bases lay in between. Germline V gene lookup returns CDR1 GTSNPN and CDR2 SVGIG (reference sequence). The CDR3 is 13 amino acids. CDR3 nucleotide sequence: TGTGCCATCTCACGGGGTTGGAGCACTGAAGCTTTCTTT. The encoded protein is CAISRGWSTEAFF. Filled out from reference TRBV30 and TRBJ1-1, the complete variable domain reads SQTIHQWPATLVQPVGSPLSLECTVEGTSNPNLYWYRQAAGRGLQLLFYSVGIGQISSEVPQNLSASRPQDRQFILSSKKLLLSDSGFYLCAISRGWSTEAFFGQGTRLTVV.

There are many counts of this clonotype. CDR3 nucleotide sequence: TGTGCCAGCAGTGAAGAAGGAGGGCCCTTCTTGAACACTGAAGCTTTCTTT. Amino acid sequence: CASSEEGGPFLNTEAFF. The J gene is TRBJ1-1, the V gene TRBV6-1; D call uncertain. Deletions cut 1 base from V and 0 bases from J, with 15 bases between. CDR3 length equals 17 residues. Germline lookup yields CDR1 MNHNS and CDR2 SASEGT.

This clonotype showed up many times. The CDR3 is CASSPGPNSYEQYF. The CDR3 nucleotides read TGTGCCAGTAGTCCGGGACCGAACTCCTACGAGCAGTACTTC. This chain joins TRBV19 and TRBJ2-7; perhaps D is TRBD1 or TRBD2 (5 bases each). The germline V and J ends were trimmed by 5 bases and 0 bases, with 11 bases remaining between them. The CDR3 is made up of 14 amino acids. CDR1 is LNHDA, CDR2 SQIVND, per germline (reference sequence).

This clonotype was seen ten or more times. The rearrangement links TRBV12-3 or TRBV12-4 to TRBJ1-2; TRBD1 agrees at 7 bases. This CDR3 is built from 16 residues. J was trimmed by 1 base and V by 7 bases; bases with no gene match: 12. This CDR3 reads CASTPGQTRFNYGYTF. The CDR3, as DNA: TGTGCCAGCACTCCGGGACAGACCCGATTTAACTATGGCTACACCTTC.

This clonotype was seen at least ten times. Written as DNA, the CDR3 is TGTGCCATCAGTGAGCTCCAGACAGGGATGAACACTGAAGCTTTCTTT. Its translation: CAISELQTGMNTEAFF. The chain couples TRBV10-3 to TRBJ1-1; 7 bases map to TRBD1. Trimming took 2 bases from V and 0 from J; bases not matched to a gene: 6. This CDR3 spans 16 amino acids. The germline V gene encodes CDR1 ENHRY and CDR2 SYGVKD.

The chain is built from TRBV5-1 and TRBJ1-2, with unresolved D. The CDR3 totals 12 residues. The V gene lost 4 bases and the J gene lost 6 bases, with 10 bases spanning the gap. Per the germline V gene, CDR1 is SGHRS and CDR2 is YFSETQ. For the CDR3, the DNA is TGCGCCAGCAGCGTCATTGGGGATGGCTACACCTTC. Its protein product is CASSVIGDGYTF. Supplemented by reference TRBV5-1 and TRBJ1-2, the full variable domain reads KAGVTQTPRYLIKTRGQQVTLSCSPISGHRSVSWYQQTPGQGLQFLFEYFSETQRNKGNFPGRFSGRQFSNSRSEMNVSTLELGDSALYLCASSVIGDGYTFGSGTRLTVV.

Comment on this clonotype: Being one base from a much bigger clone, this may be a read error. The gene calls are TRBV20-1 and TRBJ1-1, with 7 positions matching TRBD1. The germline CDR1 and CDR2 sequences are DFQATT and SNEGSKA (reference sequence). The length of the CDR3 is 12 residues. The CDR3 sequence: CSPRGLNAEAFF. In nucleotides, the CDR3 is TGCAGCCCTAGGGGGCTGAACGCTGAAGCTTTCTTT.

This clonotype was seen repeatedly, ten times or more. The chain couples TRBV6-1 to TRBJ2-6; D is unresolved. V was pared by 4 bases and J by 0 bases, with 7 bases between. Germline V gene lookup returns CDR1 MNHNS and CDR2 SASEGT. The CDR3 extends over 15 amino acids. This CDR3 is CASSGGSSGANVLTF. The CDR3, as DNA: TGTGCCAGCAGTGGGGGTAGCTCTGGGGCCAACGTCCTGACTTTC.

The table lists this clonotype with many counts. The J gene is TRBJ2-5, the V gene TRBV6-2 or TRBV6-3; tentative D call: TRBD2 (6 bases). Germline CDR1 reads MNHEY; CDR2 reads SVGEGT. V lost 7 bases to trimming and J lost 2 bases, with 17 bases between them. The CDR3 length is 15 residues. The CDR3: CASTQMGGGQETQYF. CDR3 sequence (DNA): TGTGCCAGCACCCAAATGGGGGGAGGACAAGAGACCCAGTACTTC.

The rearrangement links TRBV18 to TRBJ1-2; D gene ambiguous. V lost 1 base, J lost 8 bases, and 11 bases lay in between. From germline, CDR1 is KGHSH and CDR2 LQKENI. This CDR3 has 13 residues. DNA of the CDR3: TGTGCCAGCTCACCACAGGGAAGGGAAGGCTACACCTTC. Translated, it gives CASSPQGREGYTF.